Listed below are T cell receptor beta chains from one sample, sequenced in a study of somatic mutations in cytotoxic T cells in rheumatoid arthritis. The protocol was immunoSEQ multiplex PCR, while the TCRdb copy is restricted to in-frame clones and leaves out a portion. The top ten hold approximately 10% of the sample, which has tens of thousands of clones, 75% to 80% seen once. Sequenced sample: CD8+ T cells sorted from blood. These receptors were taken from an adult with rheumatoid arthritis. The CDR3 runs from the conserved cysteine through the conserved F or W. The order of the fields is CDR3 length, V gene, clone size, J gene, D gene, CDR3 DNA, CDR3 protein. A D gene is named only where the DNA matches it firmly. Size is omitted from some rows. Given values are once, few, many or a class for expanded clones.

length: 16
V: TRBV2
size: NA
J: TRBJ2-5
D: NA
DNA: TGTGCCAGCAGTGAGCAGTTGGGAGCCATGCGGGAGACCCAGTACTTC
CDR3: CASSEQLGAMRETQYF

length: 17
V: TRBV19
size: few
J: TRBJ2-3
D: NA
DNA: TGTGCCAGTAGTGTGACTCTAGCGTCAGGGGGCACAGATACGCAGTATTTT
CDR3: CASSVTLASGGTDTQYF

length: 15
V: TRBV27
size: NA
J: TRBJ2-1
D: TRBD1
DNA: TGTGCCAGCAGTTTCGGGACAGGGGGGCACAATGAGCAGTTCTTC
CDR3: CASSFGTGGHNEQFF

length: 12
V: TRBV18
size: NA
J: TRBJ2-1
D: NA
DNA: TGTGCCAGCTCGGAACAGGGCCATGAGCAGTTCTTC
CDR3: CASSEQGHEQFF

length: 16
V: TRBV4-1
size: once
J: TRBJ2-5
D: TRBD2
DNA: TGCGCCAGCAGCCAAGTAGAGCGGGAGCCTACCCGGGGGCAGTACTTC
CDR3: CASSQVEREPTRGQYF

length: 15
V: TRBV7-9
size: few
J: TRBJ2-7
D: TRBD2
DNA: TGTGCCAGCACCTCGACTAGCGGTGACTCCTACGAGCAGTACTTC
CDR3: CASTSTSGDSYEQYF

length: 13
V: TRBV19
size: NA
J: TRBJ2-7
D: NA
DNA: TGTGCCAGTAGTCCCAGGTTGCTCTACGAGCAGTACTTC
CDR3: CASSPRLLYEQYF

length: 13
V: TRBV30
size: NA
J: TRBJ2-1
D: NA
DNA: TGTGCCTGGACCGATGGTACCTACAATGAGCAGTTCTTC
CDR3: CAWTDGTYNEQFF

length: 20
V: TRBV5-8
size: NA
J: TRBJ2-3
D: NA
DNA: TGTGCCAGCAGCTTGGGGTACATGGGGGGGGCCCCAACGCCCACAGATACGCAGTATTTT
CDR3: CASSLGYMGGAPTPTDTQYF

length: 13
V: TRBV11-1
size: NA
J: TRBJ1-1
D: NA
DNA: TGTGCCAGCAGCTTAGGACAGAGCACTGAAGCTTTCTTT
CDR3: CASSLGQSTEAFF

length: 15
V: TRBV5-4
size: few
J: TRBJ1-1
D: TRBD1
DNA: TGTGCCAGCAGCTTGGGGACAGGGCGCCCATCTGAAGCTTTCTTT
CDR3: CASSLGTGRPSEAFF

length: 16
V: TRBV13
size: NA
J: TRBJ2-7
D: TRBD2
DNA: TGTGCCAGCAGCGCAATAACTAGCGGGAGGTACTACGAGCAGTACTTC
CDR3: CASSAITSGRYYEQYF

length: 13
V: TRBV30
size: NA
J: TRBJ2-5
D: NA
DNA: TGTGCCTGGAGTGGAGGTTGGGGGGAGACCCAGTACTTC
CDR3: CAWSGGWGETQYF

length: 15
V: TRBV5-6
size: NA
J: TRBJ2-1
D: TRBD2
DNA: TGTGCCAGCAGCCTCGGTGTTAGCGGGAGAAATGAGCAGTTCTTC
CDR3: CASSLGVSGRNEQFF

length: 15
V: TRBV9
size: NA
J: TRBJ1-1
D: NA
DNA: TGTGCCAGCAGCGTCCGTGACAGATTGAACACTGAAGCTTTCTTT
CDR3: CASSVRDRLNTEAFF

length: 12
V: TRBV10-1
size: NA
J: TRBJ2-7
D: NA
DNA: TGCGCCAGCAGTGAGGGAAACGGCGAGCAGTACTTC
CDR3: CASSEGNGEQYF

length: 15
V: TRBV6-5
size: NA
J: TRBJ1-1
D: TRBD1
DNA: TGTGCCACCCCGATAAACAGGGGGCCGAACACTGAAGCTTTCTTT
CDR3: CATPINRGPNTEAFF

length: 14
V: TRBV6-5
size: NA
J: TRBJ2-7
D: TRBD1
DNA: TGTGCCAGCAGTTACTCGACGACAGGGTACGAGCAGTACTTC
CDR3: CASSYSTTGYEQYF

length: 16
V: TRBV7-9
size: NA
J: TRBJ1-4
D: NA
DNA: TGTGCCAGCAGCTTCAGTACAGCGGGACTGGATGAAAAACTGTTTTTT
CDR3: CASSFSTAGLDEKLFF

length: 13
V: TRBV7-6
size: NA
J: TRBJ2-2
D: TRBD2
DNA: TGTGCCAGCAGCCCCGGACTAGCGCGCGAGCTGTTTTTT
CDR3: CASSPGLARELFF

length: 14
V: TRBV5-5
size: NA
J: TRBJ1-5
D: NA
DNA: TGTGCCAGCCGACCAGGGGTCGGTAATCAGCCCCAGCATTTT
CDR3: CASRPGVGNQPQHF

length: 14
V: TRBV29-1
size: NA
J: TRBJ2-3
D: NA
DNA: TGCAGCGTTGCCAGAGGAGCCCCCACAGATACGCAGTATTTT
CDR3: CSVARGAPTDTQYF

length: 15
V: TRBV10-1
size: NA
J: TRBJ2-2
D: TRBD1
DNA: TGCGCCAGCAGTCCAGGGGGAGTGAACACCGGGGAGCTGTTTTTT
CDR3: CASSPGGVNTGELFF